The following is a T cell receptor beta chain sequence with its context. Researchers sorted participants into cohorts using their self-reported clinical history. TCRdb keeps only in-frame clones here, not all; method: immunoSEQ multiplex PCR. The table lists some 270,000 clones, approximately 83% of them singletons. This sample stems from a study of blood T cell repertoires in COVID-19. About the research overall: PBMCs, B-cell-depleted T cells, or T cells provided the cDNA or gDNA that made up the material.

The CDR3 runs 13 residues. V dropped 6 bases and J dropped 9; count of bases not matched to a gene: 10. The germline gives CDR1 MDHEN, CDR2 SYDVKM. The chain recombines TRBV28 with TRBJ2-5; TRBD1 agrees at 7 bases. This TCR was sampled from a woman between 25 and 40 years old who had recovered from COVID-19. The source material was PBMCs or T cells enriched from blood (not recorded which). CDR3 nucleotides: TGTGCCAGCAGCGACAGGGCGGTTTCGGCCCAGTACTTC. Amino acids: CASSDRAVSAQYF.